These 30 T cell receptor beta chains were all obtained from the same sample, sequenced in a study of blood T cells in healthy people across ages. Combining a sample-barcoded 5' primer with a J-beta primer mix, a second PCR ran for roughly 7 to 12 cycles. From the 5' RACE reads, TCRdb called clonotypes with MiXCR, one entry per CDR3 protein. The sample yields roughly 700,000 distinct CDR3 sequences, roughly 25% seen once. The sample also formed part of further work on T cells of mothers and their children.

Sequenced input: blood. Receptor source: a boy younger than 18 in good health.

This clonotype came up a few times. The rearrangement uses TRBV24-1 and TRBJ2-7, with 7 positions matching TRBD2. CDR3 size: 13 residues. The ends lost 5 bases at V and 6 bases at J; junction bases unmatched: 6. The V gene's germline CDR1 is KGHDR and CDR2 SFDVKD. DNA for the CDR3: TGTGCCACCAGTGCCCGACTAGCTGGCGAGCAGTACTTC. It encodes CATSARLAGEQYF.

The chain recombines TRBV6-1 with TRBJ2-7, with a weak D call TRBD1 (6 bases). Trimming stripped 5 bases from V and 2 bases from J, with 22 bases between. The CDR3 is 17 amino acids. The germline V gene has CDR1 MNHNS and CDR2 SASEGT. CDR3 DNA sequence: TGTGCCAGCAGTATCATGAAGGGAGTTAAGGGGGCCTACGAGCAGTACTTC. It codes for CASSIMKGVKGAYEQYF.

With regard to this clonotype: A clone one base away is much larger, so this may be a read error. The chain joins TRBV29-1 to TRBJ2-5; D remains unclear. Germline lookup yields CDR1 SQVTM and CDR2 ANQGSEA. V was pared by 4 bases and J by 5 bases, with 5 bases between. This CDR3 contains 10 residues. In DNA, the CDR3 is TGCAGCGTTGTTCACGAGACCCAGTACTTC. It yields the protein CSVVHETQYF.

V is TRBV14 and J is TRBJ2-3; tentative D call: TRBD2 (5 bases). From germline, CDR1 is SGHDN and CDR2 FVKESK. The CDR3 totals 15 residues. V was cut by 3 bases and J by 0 bases, with 10 bases left in between. The CDR3 loop reads CASSHDRGSTDTQYF. The CDR3 DNA follows: TGTGCCAGCAGCCACGATCGCGGGAGCACAGATACGCAGTATTTT.

This clonotype showed up just a few times. The rearrangement links TRBV5-5 to TRBJ1-4; a weak D match, TRBD1 (6 bases). Trimming shortened V by 2 bases and J by 5 bases, and 13 bases separated the two germline ends. This CDR3 contains 15 residues. The V gene's germline CDR1 is SGHKS and CDR2 YYEKEE (reference sequence). Here the CDR3 DNA reads TGTGCCAGCAGCTTCGGAGGGGGGGAAAATGAAAAACTGTTTTTT. Its protein product is CASSFGGGENEKLFF.

V is TRBV6-5 and J is TRBJ2-5, with TRBD2 matching 8 bases. Germline-derived CDR1 and CDR2 are MNHEY and SVGAGI. Trimming at V came to 3 bases and at J to 5 bases, leaving 8 bases not matched to a gene. This CDR3 contains 15 residues. CDR3 DNA sequence: TGTGCCAGCAGTTATCAACCGGGGGGGGCTGAGACCCAGTACTTC. Translation gives CASSYQPGGAETQYF.

This clonotype has at least ten counts. Written as DNA, the CDR3 is TGTGCCAGCTCACCACCGGGAGGGACAGGGGAATACAATGAGCAGTTCTTC. Translation: CASSPPGGTGEYNEQFF. V and J are TRBV18 and TRBJ2-1; 10 bases match TRBD1. J lost 4 bases, V lost 0 bases, and 6 bases had no gene match. Germline CDR1 reads KGHSH; CDR2 reads LQKENI. The CDR3 extends over 17 amino acids.

Ten or more counts support this clonotype. CDR3 DNA: TGTGCCAGCTCACCGGGACTAGCGGGGGACAATGAGCAGTTCTTC. Its translation is CASSPGLAGDNEQFF. V is TRBV18 and J is TRBJ2-1; 14 bases line up with TRBD2. This CDR3 is built from 15 residues. The V and J ends lost 3 bases and 5 bases, in that order; junction bases with no gene match: 0. Germline values: CDR1 KGHSH, CDR2 LQKENI.

The sample holds a few counts of this clonotype. The gene calls are TRBV11-1 and TRBJ1-5; the match to TRBD1 covers 10 bases. The germline CDR1 and CDR2 sequences are SGHAT and FQDESV (reference sequence). The junction had 16 bases not matched to a gene; V was cut back by 3 bases and J by 2 bases. The CDR3 sequence is 20 residues long. The CDR3 here is CASSFRALGQGRSGNQPQHF. The CDR3 region has the DNA TGTGCCAGCAGCTTTAGAGCCCTGGGACAGGGGAGGTCGGGCAATCAGCCCCAGCATTTT.

The CDR3 coding sequence is TGCGCCAGCAGCCAGAAACTTCGGGGGGAAGCTTTCTTT. It encodes CASSQKLRGEAFF. This chain links TRBV4-3 with TRBJ1-1, with a weak D call TRBD1 (5 bases). There are 13 residues in the CDR3. The ends were cut back, 3 bases at V and 8 bases at J, with 13 bases in the middle. CDR1 and CDR2 from the germline V gene are LGHNA and YSLEER.

This clonotype appeared a few times. One base away lies a much larger clone, so this may be a sequencing read error. The chain has TRBV24-1 and TRBJ1-1; tentative D call: TRBD1 (5 bases). CDR1 is KGHDR, CDR2 SFDVKD, per germline. V was trimmed by 9 bases and J by 1 base, leaving 11 bases between them. This CDR3 is 13 amino acids long. CDR3 sequence (DNA): TGTGCCACCGGTGGGGCAGGGAACACTGAAGCTTTCTTT. Amino acids: CATGGAGNTEAFF.

This chain connects TRBV12-3 or TRBV12-4 to TRBJ1-2; the D gene is possibly TRBD1 (5 bases). The CDR3 has 12 amino acids. Between the trimmed V and J ends, which lost 7 bases and 4 bases, there was a span of 10 bases. In DNA form, the CDR3 reads TGTGCCAGCACCCTCCAGGGCTATGGCTACACCTTC. Translated: CASTLQGYGYTF.

This CDR3 is CVCTDSSSGYTF. The CDR3 DNA is TGTGTCTGCACGGACAGTTCCTCAGGCTACACCTTC. The J gene is TRBJ1-2, the V gene TRBV3-1; D perhaps matches TRBD1 (6 bases). The germline V gene has CDR1 LGHDT and CDR2 YNNKEL (reference sequence). The CDR3 runs 12 residues.

This clonotype was counted between two and nine times. The V call is TRBV25-1, the J call TRBJ2-7, with D perhaps being TRBD1 or TRBD2 (5 bases each). This CDR3 spans 11 amino acids. Germline values: CDR1 MGHDK, CDR2 SYGVNS. V lost 11 bases, J lost 2 bases, and 10 bases lay in between. CDR3 nucleotides: TGTGCCGGGACCCAAGCCTACGAGCAGTACTTC. Its translation: CAGTQAYEQYF.

This chain links TRBV12-3 or TRBV12-4 with TRBJ1-1; D uncertain. Trimming removed 5 bases from V and 5 bases from J, with 21 bases in between. The CDR3 spans 16 residues. This CDR3 is CASSPLSGDPWTEAFF. CDR3 in DNA: TGTGCCAGCAGTCCCCTGTCCGGGGATCCTTGGACTGAAGCTTTCTTT.

The chain has TRBV7-6 and TRBJ2-7, with TRBD2 matching 11 bases. With 2 bases clipped from V and 5 bases from J, the junction kept 11 bases outside the gene matches. The germline gives CDR1 SGHVS, CDR2 FNYEAQ. This CDR3 comprises 17 residues. The CDR3 reads CASSLLLAGATKHEQYF. For the CDR3, the DNA is TGTGCCAGCAGCTTACTACTAGCGGGAGCCACGAAGCACGAGCAGTACTTC.

The V call is TRBV29-1, the J call TRBJ1-2; D gene uncertain. This CDR3 spans 13 amino acids. V was shortened by 3 bases and J by 7 bases, with 15 bases between the two germline ends. Germline lookup yields CDR1 SQVTM and CDR2 ANQGSEA. The CDR3 DNA sequence: TGCAGCGTTGAGCCGCCGGGCCTTGGTGGCTACACCTTC. Translating it yields CSVEPPGLGGYTF.

This clonotype was counted between two and nine times. The chain uses TRBV6-1 and TRBJ1-6; 9 nucleotides agree with TRBD1. The CDR3 sequence is 17 residues long. Per germline, CDR1 MNHNS and CDR2 SASEGT. The V segment lost 5 bases and the J segment 7 bases; nucleotides outside the gene matches: 12. DNA of the CDR3: TGTGCCAGCAGTCAATACCAAACCGGGACAGGGAATTCACCCCTCCACTTT. This codes for CASSQYQTGTGNSPLHF.

This clonotype was observed a few times. The chain couples TRBV12-3 or TRBV12-4 to TRBJ2-4; 10 positions agree with TRBD1. The length of the CDR3 is 16 residues. V lost 6 bases, J lost 7 bases, and 12 bases stayed unmatched. The CDR3 DNA reads as TGTGCCAGCAGCCAGAATAGACAGGGGGCAAATAACATTCAGTACTTC. Translated, it gives CASSQNRQGANNIQYF.

This clonotype has more than one count but fewer than ten. The chain recombines TRBV24-1 with TRBJ2-2; D might be TRBD1 (7 bases). There are 16 residues in the CDR3. The V end was cut by 5 bases, the J end by 2 bases, with 14 bases between. Germline CDR1 is KGHDR and CDR2 is SFDVKD. This CDR3 reads CATSGGTDSNTGELFF. CDR3 nucleotides: TGTGCCACCAGTGGCGGGACAGATTCTAACACCGGGGAGCTGTTTTTT.

V is TRBV11-1 and J is TRBJ2-5, with a weak D call TRBD2 (7 bases). Trimming shortened V by 4 bases and J by 5 bases, and 11 bases separated the two germline ends. The CDR3 runs 13 residues. CDR1 is SGHAT, CDR2 FQDESV, per germline (reference sequence). CDR3 DNA sequence: TGTGCCAGCAGCTGGGGGAGGGGGGAGACCCAGTACTTC. It codes for CASSWGRGETQYF.

The sample holds a few counts of this clonotype. This rearrangement joins TRBV20-1 to TRBJ2-7; D assignment may be TRBD1 or TRBD2 (5 bases each). This CDR3 has 13 residues. Germline-derived CDR1 and CDR2 are DFQATT and SNEGSKA (reference sequence). Trimming pared 2 bases from V and 4 bases from J, leaving 12 bases between. Written as DNA, the CDR3 is TGCAGTGCTAGATCCCCGAGGGGATACGAGCAGTACTTC. It translates to CSARSPRGYEQYF.

This clonotype was seen a few times. This rearrangement joins TRBV4-3 to TRBJ1-4; maybe TRBD1 (6 bases). Germline V gene data show CDR1 as LGHNA and CDR2 as YSLEER. The CDR3 contains 16 residues. V shed 1 base and J shed 6 bases, with 15 bases lying between them. The CDR3 loop reads CASSQAARTVHEKLFF. The CDR3 DNA follows: TGCGCCAGCAGCCAAGCGGCTAGGACAGTACATGAAAAACTGTTTTTT.

The J gene is TRBJ2-5, the V gene TRBV28; 8 positions agree with TRBD1. The J call may not be correct, given that the DNA end is closer to TRBJ2-7. Germline V CDR1 and CDR2: MDHEN, SYDVKM. The length of the CDR3 is 14 residues. The CDR3 nucleotides are TGTGCCAGCAGGTACGCTTTGGACAGGGACGAGCAGTACTTC. Its protein is CASRYALDRDEQYF.

This clonotype was seen a handful of times. V and J are TRBV7-9 and TRBJ1-5; tentatively, D is TRBD1 (5 bases). V shed 4 bases and J shed 2 bases, with 12 bases lying between them. The CDR3 has 15 residues. Per germline, CDR1 SEHNR and CDR2 FQNEAQ (reference sequence). This chain's CDR3 is CASSSGMYGNQPQHF. DNA for the CDR3: TGTGCCAGCAGCTCAGGGATGTATGGCAATCAGCCCCAGCATTTT. Full variable domain (missing parts from reference TRBV7-9 and TRBJ1-5): DTGVSQNPRHKITKRGQNVTFRCDPISEHNRLYWYRQTLGQGPEFLTYFQNEAQLEKSRLLSDRFSAERPKGSFSTLEIQRTEQGDSAMYLCASSSGMYGNQPQHFGDGTRLSIL.

On this clonotype itself: An end of the junction differs from the germline gene, which may be a read error. The chain carries TRBV20-1 and TRBJ2-7; TRBD2 matches 8 bases. The V gene's germline CDR1 is DFQATT and CDR2 SNEGSKA (reference sequence). The CDR3 runs to 14 residues. This CDR3 reads CSARETSVSYEQYF. Written as DNA, the CDR3 is TGCAGTGCTAGGGAGACTAGCGTATCCTACGAGCAGTATTTC.

The rearrangement joins TRBV6-5 to TRBJ2-5; perhaps TRBD1 as D (7 bases). The CDR3 consists of 13 residues. Per the germline V gene, CDR1 is MNHEY and CDR2 is SVGAGI. The germline V and J ends were trimmed by 8 bases and 11 bases, with 21 bases remaining between them. The CDR3 sequence is CASWRGQTREQYF. The CDR3 bases are TGTGCCAGCTGGCGGGGACAGACTCGGGAGCAGTACTTC.

J is TRBJ2-6 and V is TRBV2; no definite D call. This CDR3 is 15 amino acids long. Looked up from germline, CDR1 is SNHLY and CDR2 is FYNNEI. V was trimmed by 2 bases and J by 1 base, leaving 6 bases between them. CDR3 in amino acids: CASSEPRSGANVLTF. The CDR3 coding sequence is TGTGCCAGCAGTGAACCGCGTTCTGGGGCCAACGTCCTGACTTTC.

This clonotype was found a few times. The chain employs TRBV5-1 and TRBJ2-4; D might be TRBD1 (6 bases). Germline loops: CDR1 SGHRS, CDR2 YFSETQ. Trimming shortened V by 2 bases and J by 13 bases, and 13 bases separated the two germline ends. CDR3 length: 12 amino acids. The CDR3: CASSLGWTEQYF. CDR3 bases: TGCGCCAGCAGCTTAGGATGGACAGAGCAGTACTTC.

The chain links TRBV7-2 to TRBJ2-5; D is ambiguous. This CDR3 comprises 15 residues. Trimming took 6 bases from V and 3 from J, leaving 17 bases between them. The germline gives CDR1 SGHTA, CDR2 FQGNSA. CDR3 region: CASSSYPTTEETQYF. Written as DNA, the CDR3 is TGTGCCAGCAGTTCCTATCCGACGACGGAAGAGACCCAGTACTTC.